The 2 T cell receptor beta chains presented below share a single source sample, sequenced in a study of T cells in Graves' hyperthyroidism and ophthalmopathy. Amplification yielded TCR beta CDR3 regions, with RNA transcripts as the source. A set of HTBI primers served as the primers for a first-round RT-PCR of the TCR CDR3. One entry per CDR3 protein results from TCRdb running MiXCR on the multiplex PCR reads. The sample has about 98,000 distinct CDR3 sequences, 35% to 50% seen once; the top ten hold more than 8.5%. The material sequenced was peripheral blood or thyroid tissue (not recorded which). The receptors here all came from a woman between 25 and 40 years old with Graves' hyperthyroidism.

This clonotype was seen once. This may stem from a read error, because a much larger clone lies one nucleotide away. The CDR3 does not close with the conserved phenylalanine or tryptophan, likely indicating a read error. This chain links TRBV6-5 with TRBJ1-2, with TRBD1 identical over 9 bases. The CDR3 has 14 residues. V lost 4 bases, J lost 4 bases, and 4 bases stayed unmatched. Germline V gives CDR1 MNHEY, CDR2 SVGAGI. CDR3 DNA: TGTGCCAGCAGTTTGACAGGGGGTAGCTATGGCTACACCCTC. Translated, it gives CASSLTGGSYGYTL.

The rearrangement uses TRBV28 and TRBJ1-4; 7 bases are a match to TRBD1. The V and J ends lost 3 bases and 1 base, in that order; junction bases with no gene match: 8. CDR1 and CDR2 from the germline V gene are MDHEN and SYDVKM. The CDR3 has 17 residues. The CDR3: CASSFYQGDLTNEKLFF. The CDR3 DNA reads as TGTGCCAGCAGTTTTTACCAGGGGGACCTAACTAATGAAAAACTGTTTTTT.